This T cell receptor beta chain was profiled in a study of cytotoxic CD8 clonotypes in ibrutinib-treated CLL. The wider study: Across samples, productive templates numbered a few hundred thousand and productive rearrangements reached 94,082 on average. Overall study results and limits: Clonality went higher at ibrutinib response and then dropped back toward baseline at progression.

Points on this clone: Its antigen is still unknown.

The CDR3 sequence is 12 residues long. V lost 5 bases and J lost 7, with 11 bases in between. CDR1 SGHVS and CDR2 FQNEAQ come from the germline V gene. Using immunoSEQ multiplex PCR, the repertoire was profiled, and TCRdb retains in-frame clones only, with some absent. This table has roughly 63,000 clones, around 52% appearing once. The clonotype comes from a human donor with chronic lymphocytic leukemia. The chain employs TRBV7-8 and TRBJ1-2; no firm D call. The sample in question was PBMCs, obtained after 12 months of ibrutinib treatment. CDR3 DNA: TGTGCCAGCAGCACACTTCGCGGTGGCTACACCTTC. Its protein product is CASSTLRGGYTF.